What follows is one TCR beta chain and its context. This CDR3 region has 14 residues. Germline V gives CDR1 SNHLY, CDR2 FYNNEI. Losses at the gene ends were 6 bases for V and 8 bases for J; bases not matched to a gene: 4. Study processing details: Reference gene primers were amplified, and this amplification served to estimate nucleated cell counts. Produced via immunoSEQ multiplex PCR; TCRdb's table is partial and in-frame only. V and J calls and clone size are given by that table; D and trimming were obtained from the DNA. The data hold roughly 250,000 clones, with roughly 80% observed a single time. The data originate from a study of blood T cell repertoires in COVID-19. Study context: The United States, Italy and Spain were the sources of the acute and convalescent COVID-19 samples.

This sequence joins TRBV2 and TRBJ1-6, with 10 bases fitting TRBD1. Material: peripheral blood. The sequence came from an elderly woman with active or convalescent COVID-19. The CDR3 bases are TGTGCCAGCAGCTCGGACAGGGGGTATTCACCCCTCCACTTT. This encodes CASSSDRGYSPLHF.